This T cell receptor beta chain stems from a study of STAT3 mutations in large granular lymphocyte leukemia. Background on the study: Immunosuppressive therapy was given to more than half of T-LGLL patients.

Sequencing used immunoSEQ multiplex PCR; TCRdb keeps in-frame clones, though not all of them. The sample lists 5,400 or so clones; about 50% were seen once. V was clipped by 0 bases and J by 4 bases; unmatched bases: 6. The CDR3 runs to 16 residues. Germline CDR1 reads SGHNT; CDR2 reads YYREEE (reference sequence). This clone was recorded a few times. Its cognate antigen is unknown. Study-level findings and limits: Some patients had dominant TCR clones larger than their STAT3 mutant burden. At least one immunodominant TCR beta clonotype appeared in every T-cell large granular lymphocyte leukemia patient.

This clonotype was obtained from a woman aged 70 to 79 with T-cell large granular lymphocyte leukemia. Some clones in this sample may be carry-over from other donors' samples. The chain uses TRBV5-4 and TRBJ2-7; 11 bases fit TRBD1. Sequencing was done on a sample of peripheral blood mononuclear cells. This CDR3 reads CASSLARTGGSYEQYF. For the CDR3, the DNA is TGTGCCAGCAGCTTGGCCAGGACAGGGGGCTCGTACGAGCAGTACTTC.